Listed here are 2 T cell receptor beta chains from one sample, sequenced in a study of cytomegalovirus exposure and HLA in healthy donors. The PCR employed 60 Vbeta primers together with 13 Jbeta primers. Sequenced by immunoSEQ multiplex PCR; TCRdb stores in-frame clones only, minus some. The sample includes over 150,000 clones, around 77% of them seen just once. The specimen was PBMCs. The receptors shown here come from a woman in her thirties in good health and CMV-seronegative.

Comment on this clone: At one of its ends the junction is not consistent with the germline gene, which may arise from a read error. The chain employs TRBV11-3 and TRBJ1-2; 7 bases align to TRBD1. Germline assignment: CDR1 SGHNT and CDR2 YENEEA. The CDR3 sequence is 13 residues long. The CDR3 loop reads CASSSKGADGYPF. The CDR3 DNA follows: TGTGCCAGCAGCTCTAAGGGGGCGGATGGCTACCCCTTC. The full variable domain, completed using reference TRBV11-3 and TRBJ1-2, is EAGVVQSPRYKIIEKKQPVAFWCNPISGHNTLYWYLQNLGQGPELLIRYENEEAVDDSQLPKDRFSAERLKGVDSTLKIQPAELGDSAVYLCASSSKGADGYPFGSGTRLTVV.

The chain joins TRBV11-3 to TRBJ2-7; the D gene is possibly TRBD2 (5 bases). Trimming stripped 8 bases from V and 7 bases from J, with 15 bases between. This CDR3 comprises 12 residues. CDR1 is SGHNT and CDR2 is YENEEA in the germline V gene. In DNA, the CDR3 is TGTGCCAGCCGCAAGGAGGAAGGAGAGCAGTACTTC. It is translated as CASRKEEGEQYF. The full variable domain, completed using reference TRBV11-3 and TRBJ2-7, is EAGVVQSPRYKIIEKKQPVAFWCNPISGHNTLYWYLQNLGQGPELLIRYENEEAVDDSQLPKDRFSAERLKGVDSTLKIQPAELGDSAVYLCASRKEEGEQYFGPGTRLTVT.